This entry concerns a single T cell receptor (beta chain). This clonotype appeared many times. No antigen is known for it. Base-call qualities are not available, and no considerably larger clone is one nucleotide away. The sample is drawn from a study of identical twins' blood T cells (dated by TCRdb to the early 2010s). Background for the entire study: The roughly twelve libraries, six for the alpha chain and six for the beta chain, yielded about 50 million Illumina reads in total. To assess how genetics influences repertoire formation, the study used next-generation sequencing to compare the TCR alpha and beta chain repertoires of three pairs of monozygous twins.

Compared with germline, V lacks 0 bases and J lacks 7 bases; bases without a gene match: 8. CDR1 and CDR2 (LGHNT, FRNRAP) derive from the germline V gene. The cysteine opens and the phenylalanine closes a CDR3 of 16 amino acids. Of the read, only the CDR3 DNA is kept; its 48 bases are in frame from base 1. Library prep was done by 5' RACE. The sequencer listed for this sample is Illumina Genome Analyzer IIx. RNA-based TCR cDNA libraries were prepared by a previously described protocol with several modifications. To prevent cross-contamination, barcodes specific to each sample were added to both ends of every TCR cDNA library during cDNA synthesis and amplification. In the paper's pipeline: Each library contained about 2.2 to 4 million CDR3-containing reads, and somewhere between about 90,000 and nearly 500,000 clonotypes were identified for each individual. Reads with improper barcode index combinations were discarded, after which clonesets were built for each library with the MiTCR software. While assembling CDR3 clonotypes, MiTCR filtered or rescued low-quality reads and corrected PCR and sequencing errors. Artificial out-of-frame clonotypes were removed by being mapped to in-frame sequences, with one indel in the CDR3 allowed. Similarity of V and J gene usage between donors was measured as Jensen-Shannon divergence divided by mean entropy. TCRdb reran the public reads through fastp at Q25 and MiXCR, keeping productive beta chains. Rows are combined by CDR3 protein, so each entry shows the most common genes and DNA. TCRdb, not the authors, supplied the V and J calls. For this sample there are around 380,000 distinct CDR3 sequences; more than 25% appear just once. Jointly, the top ten make up about 6% of the sample.

Donors were six healthy women forming three monozygous twin pairs. All three twin pairs had been reared together and were thought likely to have met the same infectious agents and vaccines. TCR cDNA libraries were prepared from RNA that had been isolated from peripheral blood mononuclear cells. Overall study outcomes, separate from this receptor: Among the most abundant TCRbeta clonotypes, every donor shared more CDR3 sequences with her own twin than with unrelated donors. Environmental influences could not be excluded as an explanation for twin similarity, since twins were reared together. How many CDR3 clonotypes two donors shared depended mainly on the product of their cloneset sizes, and the twins did not clearly stray from this trend. The study stated that the proposed role of the TCRalpha J segment in MHC recognition during thymic selection needs to be validated by independent studies. V gene usage, even among non-selected out-of-frame TCRbeta clonotypes, was reported to be markedly more similar within twin pairs than between unrelated donors.

The sequence was obtained from a woman aged 18-49 years in good health. The sequenced sample was PBMCs. Recombination connected TRBV12-5 to TRBJ2-3; 9 bases in the middle match TRBD1. The CDR3: CASGLVQGASIHTQYF. The DNA sequence is given as TGTGCTAGTGGTTTGGTACAGGGGGCCTCCATCCATACGCAGTATTTT.